This TCR beta chain was documented in a study of PD-L1 blockade in urothelial cancer. Turning to the study itself: Patients initiated atezolizumab around 2014 at 1,200 mg intravenously every 3 weeks. Blood underwent analysis 3 weeks (second dose) and 6 weeks after treatment began. Patients had been given 0 to 3 earlier chemotherapy regimens.

Germline V gene lookup returns CDR1 WNHNN and CDR2 SYGVQD (reference sequence). V lost 6 bases to trimming and J lost 5 bases; unmatched junction nucleotides: 5. The CDR3 runs 14 residues. Sequencing used immunoSEQ multiplex PCR; TCRdb keeps in-frame clones, though not all of them. There are 130,000 or so clones in the sample; around 84% occur only once, and 3.2% lies in the top ten. Regarding time point: pretreatment peripheral blood. Each patient gave between 1 and 8 samples, pretreatment and on-treatment. This chain links TRBV10-1 with TRBJ2-5; the match to TRBD1 covers 11 bases. Sample: PBMCs, taken around atezolizumab (anti-PD-L1) treatment. The clonotype was recovered from a man aged 45-60 years with urothelial cancer. This CDR3 reads CASSRDRGMETQYF. In nucleotides, the CDR3 is TGCGCCAGCAGCCGGGACAGGGGGATGGAGACCCAGTACTTC.